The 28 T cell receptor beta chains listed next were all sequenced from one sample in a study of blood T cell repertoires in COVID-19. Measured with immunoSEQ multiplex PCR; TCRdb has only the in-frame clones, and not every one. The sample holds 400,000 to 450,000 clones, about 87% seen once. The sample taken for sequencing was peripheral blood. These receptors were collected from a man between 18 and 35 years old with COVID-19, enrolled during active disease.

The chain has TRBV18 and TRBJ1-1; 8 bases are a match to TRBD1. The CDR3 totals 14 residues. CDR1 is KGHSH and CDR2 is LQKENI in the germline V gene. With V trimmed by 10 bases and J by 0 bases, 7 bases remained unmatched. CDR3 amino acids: CATRDRTMNTEAFF. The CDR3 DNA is TGTGCCACCCGGGACAGGACTATGAACACTGAAGCTTTCTTT.

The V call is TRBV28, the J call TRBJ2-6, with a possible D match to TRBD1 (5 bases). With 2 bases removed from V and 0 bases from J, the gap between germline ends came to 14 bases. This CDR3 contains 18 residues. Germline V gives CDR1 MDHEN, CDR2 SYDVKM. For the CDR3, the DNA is TGTGCCAGCAGTTTAAGTGGACAAATAGCCTCTGGGGCCAACGTCCTGACTTTC. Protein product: CASSLSGQIASGANVLTF.

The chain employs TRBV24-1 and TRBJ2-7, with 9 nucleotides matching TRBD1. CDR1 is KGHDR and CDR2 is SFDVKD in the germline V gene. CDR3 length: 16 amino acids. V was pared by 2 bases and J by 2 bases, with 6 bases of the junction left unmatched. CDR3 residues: CATSDSRQGVPYEQYF. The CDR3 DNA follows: TGTGCCACCAGTGATTCGAGACAGGGGGTTCCCTACGAGCAGTACTTC.

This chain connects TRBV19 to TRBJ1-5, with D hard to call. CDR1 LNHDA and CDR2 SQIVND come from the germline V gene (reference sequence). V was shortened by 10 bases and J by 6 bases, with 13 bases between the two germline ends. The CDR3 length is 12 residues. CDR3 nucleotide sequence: TGTGCCACCGGATGGGCAGCTCAGCCCCAGCATTTT. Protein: CATGWAAQPQHF.

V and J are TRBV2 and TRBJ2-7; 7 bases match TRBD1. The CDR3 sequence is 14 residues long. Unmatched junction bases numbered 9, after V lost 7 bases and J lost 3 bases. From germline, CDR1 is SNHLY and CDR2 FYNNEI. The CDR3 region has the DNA TGTGCCAGCAAGGGGACAGATCACCTCTACGAGCAGTACTTC. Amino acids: CASKGTDHLYEQYF.

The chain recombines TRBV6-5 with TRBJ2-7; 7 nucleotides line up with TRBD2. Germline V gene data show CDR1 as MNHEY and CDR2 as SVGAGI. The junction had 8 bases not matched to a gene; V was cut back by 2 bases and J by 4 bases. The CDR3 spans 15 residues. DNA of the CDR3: TGTGCCAGCAGTTACCCTGGACTAGATGAGTACGAGCAGTACTTC. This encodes CASSYPGLDEYEQYF.

The chain's CDR3 is CASSFRAGSTEAFF. In DNA form, the CDR3 reads TGTGCCAGCAGCTTCCGGGCGGGGAGCACTGAAGCTTTCTTT. The rearrangement links TRBV13 to TRBJ1-1, with D uncertain. The length of the CDR3 is 14 residues. The germline CDR1 and CDR2 sequences are PRHDT and FYEKMQ (reference sequence). The V and J ends lost 3 bases and 4 bases respectively, with 12 bases between them.

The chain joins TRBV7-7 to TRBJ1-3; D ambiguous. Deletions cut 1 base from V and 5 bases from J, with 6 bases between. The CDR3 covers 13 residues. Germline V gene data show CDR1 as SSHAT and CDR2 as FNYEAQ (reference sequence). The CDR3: CASSLDERNTIYF. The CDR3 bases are TGTGCCAGCAGCTTAGATGAGAGAAACACCATATATTTT.

CDR3: CASSQDNGVAAETQYF. CDR3 DNA sequence: TGTGCCAGCAGCCAAGATAACGGCGTGGCGGCGGAGACCCAGTACTTC. J is TRBJ2-5 and V is TRBV3-1 (or the pseudogene TRBV3-2); D is undetermined. The CDR3 runs to 16 residues. The V gene lost 0 bases and the J gene lost 5 bases, with 16 bases spanning the gap. Germline CDR1 reads LGHDT; CDR2 reads YNNKEL (reference sequence).

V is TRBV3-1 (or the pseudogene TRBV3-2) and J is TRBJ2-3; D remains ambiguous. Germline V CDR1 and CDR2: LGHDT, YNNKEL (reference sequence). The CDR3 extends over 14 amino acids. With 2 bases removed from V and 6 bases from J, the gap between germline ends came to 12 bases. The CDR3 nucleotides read TGTGCCAGCAGCCAACACCGGGTGATGGATACGCAGTATTTT. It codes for CASSQHRVMDTQYF.

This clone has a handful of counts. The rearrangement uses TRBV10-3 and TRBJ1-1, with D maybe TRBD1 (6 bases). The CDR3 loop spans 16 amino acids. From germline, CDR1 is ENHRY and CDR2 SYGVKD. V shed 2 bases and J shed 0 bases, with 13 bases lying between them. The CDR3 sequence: CAISENWGRVNTEAFF. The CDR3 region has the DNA TGTGCCATCAGTGAGAACTGGGGGCGAGTGAACACTGAAGCTTTCTTT.

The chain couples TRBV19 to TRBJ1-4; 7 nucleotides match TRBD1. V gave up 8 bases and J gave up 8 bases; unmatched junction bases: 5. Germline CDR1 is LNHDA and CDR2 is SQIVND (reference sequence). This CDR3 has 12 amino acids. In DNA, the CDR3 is TGTGCCAGTCGAGACAGGGCCGAAAAACTGTTTTTT. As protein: CASRDRAEKLFF.

CDR3 loop: CASSARDRGNYGYTF. CDR3 DNA: TGTGCCAGCAGCGCTAGGGACAGGGGTAACTATGGCTACACCTTC. The chain carries TRBV13 and TRBJ1-2, with 10 bases aligning to TRBD1. Germline V gives CDR1 PRHDT, CDR2 FYEKMQ (reference sequence). With V trimmed by 5 bases and J by 1 base, 4 bases remained unmatched. This CDR3 spans 15 amino acids.

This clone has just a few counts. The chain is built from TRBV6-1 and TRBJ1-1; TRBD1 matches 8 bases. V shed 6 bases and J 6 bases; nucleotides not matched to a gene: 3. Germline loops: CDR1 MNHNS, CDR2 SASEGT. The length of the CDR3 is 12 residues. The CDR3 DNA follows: TGTGCCAGCAGGGACAGGGTTTCTGAAGCTTTCTTT. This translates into CASRDRVSEAFF.

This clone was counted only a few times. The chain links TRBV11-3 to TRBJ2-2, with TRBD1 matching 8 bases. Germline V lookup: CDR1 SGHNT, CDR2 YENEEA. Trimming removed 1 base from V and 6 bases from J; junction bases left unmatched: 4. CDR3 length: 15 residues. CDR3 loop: CASSLVPQGAGELFF. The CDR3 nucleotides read TGTGCCAGCAGCTTAGTACCACAGGGGGCCGGGGAGCTGTTTTTT.

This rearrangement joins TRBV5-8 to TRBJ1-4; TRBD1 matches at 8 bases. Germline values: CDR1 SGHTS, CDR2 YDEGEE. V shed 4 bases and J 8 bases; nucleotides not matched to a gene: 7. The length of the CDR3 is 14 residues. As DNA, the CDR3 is TGTGCCAGCAGCCCCGGACAGGGCGGAGAAAAACTGTTTTTT. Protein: CASSPGQGGEKLFF. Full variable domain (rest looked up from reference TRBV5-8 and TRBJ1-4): EAGVTQSPTHLIKTRGQQATLRCSPISGHTSVYWYQQALGLGLQFLLWYDEGEERNRGNFPPRFSGRQFPNYSSELNVNALELEDSALYLCASSPGQGGEKLFFGSGTQLSVL.

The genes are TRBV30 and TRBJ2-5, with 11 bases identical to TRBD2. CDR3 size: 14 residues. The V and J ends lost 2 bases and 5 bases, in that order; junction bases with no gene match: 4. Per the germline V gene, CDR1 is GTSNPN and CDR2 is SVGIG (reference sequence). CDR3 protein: CAWSRSSGRETQYF. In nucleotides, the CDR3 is TGTGCCTGGAGTAGATCTAGCGGGAGGGAGACCCAGTACTTC.

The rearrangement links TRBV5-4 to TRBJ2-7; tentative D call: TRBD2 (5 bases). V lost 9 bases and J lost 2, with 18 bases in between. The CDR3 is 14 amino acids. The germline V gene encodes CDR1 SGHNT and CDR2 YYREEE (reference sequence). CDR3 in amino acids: CATTASGIPYEQYF. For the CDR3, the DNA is TGTGCCACCACAGCCTCGGGGATCCCCTACGAGCAGTACTTC.

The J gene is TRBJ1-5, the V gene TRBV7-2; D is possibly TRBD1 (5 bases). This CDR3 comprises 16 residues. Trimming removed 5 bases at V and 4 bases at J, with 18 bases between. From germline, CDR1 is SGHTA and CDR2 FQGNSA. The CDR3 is CASSAEALQGNQPQHF. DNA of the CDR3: TGTGCCAGCAGCGCCGAGGCCCTTCAGGGAAATCAGCCCCAGCATTTT.

The DNA of the CDR3 is TGTGCCACCAGCAGAGAGGACAGGGGCCGTGACGAGCAGTACTTC. It is translated as CATSREDRGRDEQYF. The chain combines TRBV15 with TRBJ2-7, with 9 positions matching TRBD1. The germline V gene has CDR1 LNHNV and CDR2 YYDKDF (reference sequence). This CDR3 comprises 15 residues. J gave up 5 bases and V 0 bases, and 5 bases lay outside the gene matches.

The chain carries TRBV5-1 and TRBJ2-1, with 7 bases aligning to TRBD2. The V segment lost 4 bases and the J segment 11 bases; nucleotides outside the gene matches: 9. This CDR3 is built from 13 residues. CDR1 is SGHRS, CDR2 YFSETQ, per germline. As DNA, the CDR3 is TGCGCCAGCAGCCCTCGGGACTACCATCAGCAGTTCTTC. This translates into CASSPRDYHQQFF.

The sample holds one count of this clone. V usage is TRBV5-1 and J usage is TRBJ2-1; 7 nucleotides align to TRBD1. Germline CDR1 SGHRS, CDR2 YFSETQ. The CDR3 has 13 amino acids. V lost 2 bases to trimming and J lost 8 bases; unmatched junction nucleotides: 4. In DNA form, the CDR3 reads TGCGCCAGCAGCTTAACAGGGGTCCATGAGCAGTTCTTC. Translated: CASSLTGVHEQFF.

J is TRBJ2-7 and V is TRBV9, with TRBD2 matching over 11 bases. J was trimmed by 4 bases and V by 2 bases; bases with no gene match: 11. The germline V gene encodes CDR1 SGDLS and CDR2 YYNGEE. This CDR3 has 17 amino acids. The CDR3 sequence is CASSVKASGRPGYEQYF. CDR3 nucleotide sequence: TGTGCCAGCAGCGTTAAGGCTAGCGGGAGGCCGGGATACGAGCAGTACTTC.

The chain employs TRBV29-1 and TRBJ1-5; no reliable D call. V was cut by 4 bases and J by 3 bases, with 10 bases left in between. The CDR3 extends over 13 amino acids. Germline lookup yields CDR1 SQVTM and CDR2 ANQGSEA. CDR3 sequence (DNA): TGCAGCGTTGTGGAGAGCACCAATCAGCCCCAGCATTTT. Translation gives CSVVESTNQPQHF.

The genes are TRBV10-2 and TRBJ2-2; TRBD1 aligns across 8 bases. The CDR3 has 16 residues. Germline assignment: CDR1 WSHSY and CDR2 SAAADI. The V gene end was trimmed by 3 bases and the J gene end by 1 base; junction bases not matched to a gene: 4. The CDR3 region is CASSDPGQGNTGELFF. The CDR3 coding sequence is TGCGCCAGCAGTGACCCCGGACAGGGGAACACCGGGGAGCTGTTTTTT.

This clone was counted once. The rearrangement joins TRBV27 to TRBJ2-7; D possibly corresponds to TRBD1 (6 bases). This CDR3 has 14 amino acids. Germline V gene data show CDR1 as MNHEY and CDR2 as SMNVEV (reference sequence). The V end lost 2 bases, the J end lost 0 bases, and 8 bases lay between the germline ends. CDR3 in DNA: TGTGCCAGCAGTTTAAACAGGGACTCCTACGAGCAGTACTTC. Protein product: CASSLNRDSYEQYF.

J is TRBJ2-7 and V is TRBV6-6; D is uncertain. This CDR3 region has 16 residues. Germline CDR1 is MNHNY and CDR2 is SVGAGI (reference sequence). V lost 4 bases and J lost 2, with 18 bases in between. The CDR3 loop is CASSSTSWRTAYEQYF. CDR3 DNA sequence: TGTGCCAGCAGTTCCACTTCCTGGAGAACCGCCTACGAGCAGTACTTC.

CDR3 in DNA: TGTGCCAGCAGTGGACTAGCGGGAGACGGGACCCAGTACTTC. Amino acids: CASSGLAGDGTQYF. The chain carries TRBV27 and TRBJ2-5; 13 nucleotides align to TRBD2. Trimming removed 5 bases from V and 7 bases from J; junction bases left unmatched: 4. Germline lookup yields CDR1 MNHEY and CDR2 SMNVEV (reference sequence). The CDR3 spans 14 residues.